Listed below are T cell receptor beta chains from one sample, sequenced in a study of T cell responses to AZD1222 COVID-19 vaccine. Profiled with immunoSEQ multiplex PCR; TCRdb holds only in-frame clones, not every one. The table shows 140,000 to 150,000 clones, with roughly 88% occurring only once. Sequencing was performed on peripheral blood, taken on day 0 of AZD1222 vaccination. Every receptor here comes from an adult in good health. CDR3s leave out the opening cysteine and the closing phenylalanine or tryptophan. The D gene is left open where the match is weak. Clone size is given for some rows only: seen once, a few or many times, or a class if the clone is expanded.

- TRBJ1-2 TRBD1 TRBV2 ASSDGTGSYGYT
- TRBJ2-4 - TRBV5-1 ASSLVLGRDIQY
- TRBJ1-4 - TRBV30 AWSGGSATNEKLF
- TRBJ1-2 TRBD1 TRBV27 ASRTQGLGYGYT
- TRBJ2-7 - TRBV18 ASSLTGIDEQY
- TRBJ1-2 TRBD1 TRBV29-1 SVEGGGGRGPGGYT
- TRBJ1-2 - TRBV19 ASSMTAGYGYT
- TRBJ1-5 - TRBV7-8 ASSLDRAGNQPQH
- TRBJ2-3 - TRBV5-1 ASKVGNPSTDTQY
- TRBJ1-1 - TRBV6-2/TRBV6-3 ASSYDMNTEAF
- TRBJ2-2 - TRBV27 ASSFPSGSPLNTGELF
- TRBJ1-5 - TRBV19 ASSLASSNQPQH
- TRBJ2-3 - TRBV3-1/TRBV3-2 ASSRDPGSSTDTQY
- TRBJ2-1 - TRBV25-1 ASSSVLGGTYNEQF
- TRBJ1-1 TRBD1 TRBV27 ASSFATGTGGTEAF
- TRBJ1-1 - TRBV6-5 ATGPSGRGAAEAF
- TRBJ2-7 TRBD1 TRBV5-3 ARSFAPGQVSNEQY
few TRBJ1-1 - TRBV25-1 ASNLGLGTEAF
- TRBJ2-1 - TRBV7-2 ASSLALGYNEQF
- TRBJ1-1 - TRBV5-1 ASSLEPGGGTEAF
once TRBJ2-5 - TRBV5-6 ASSFVGATGRETQY
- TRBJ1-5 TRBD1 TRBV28 ASTPGGGQPQH
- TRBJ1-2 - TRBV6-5 ASSYSAGYGYT
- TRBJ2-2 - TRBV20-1 SASRTANTGELF
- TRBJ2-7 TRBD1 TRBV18 ASSPEGQVPYEQY
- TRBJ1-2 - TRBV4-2 ASSQGSEGYGYT
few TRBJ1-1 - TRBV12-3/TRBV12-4 ASSLGFTEAF
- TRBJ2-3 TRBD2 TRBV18 ASSPSGGPGSAQY
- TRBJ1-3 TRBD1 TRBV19 ASRKPGGGNTIY
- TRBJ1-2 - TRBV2 ASTAHGTVEGNGYT
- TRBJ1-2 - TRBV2 ASSTSGAYGYT
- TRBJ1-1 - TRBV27 ASIGGRGPSAF
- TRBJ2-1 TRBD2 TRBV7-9 ASTLAGAYSYNEQF
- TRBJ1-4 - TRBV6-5 ANLQETYKGKLF
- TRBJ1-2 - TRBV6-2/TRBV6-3 ASSYEGGRNYGYT
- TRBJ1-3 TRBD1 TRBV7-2 ASSQTGGHSGNTIY
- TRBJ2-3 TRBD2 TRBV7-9 ASSLTGRDTQY
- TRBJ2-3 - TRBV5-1 ASSFAWGDTQY
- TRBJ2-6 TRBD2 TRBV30 AWSVRREGAGANVLT
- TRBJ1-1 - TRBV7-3 ASSPNDPLITKNTEAF
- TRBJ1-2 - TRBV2 ASRGRSEHGYT
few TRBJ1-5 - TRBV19 ASSILAVDQPQH
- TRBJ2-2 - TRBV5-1 ASSLEGFGNTGELF
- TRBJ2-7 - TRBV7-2 ASSFPPGPEQY
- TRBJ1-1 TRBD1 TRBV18 ASSRGQGGTEAF
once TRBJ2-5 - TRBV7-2 ASSLSPQGYQETQY
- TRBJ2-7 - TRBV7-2 ASSSQLRKTESYEQY